Listed here are 7 T cell receptor beta chains from one sample, sequenced in a study of blood T cell repertoires in COVID-19. Produced via immunoSEQ multiplex PCR; TCRdb's table is partial and in-frame only. This table has 120,000 or so clones, approximately 81% appearing once. The sample taken for sequencing was peripheral blood. The receptors shown here come from a man between 60 and 70 years old with acute or convalescent COVID-19.

The chain combines TRBV7-3 with TRBJ2-3; D is undetermined. Germline CDR1 SGHTA, CDR2 FQGTGA. This CDR3 is built from 15 residues. V lost 2 bases to trimming and J lost 1 base, with 10 bases between them. As DNA, the CDR3 is TGTGCCAGCAGCTTAGCGGTCCCGGGCACAGATACGCAGTATTTT. Its protein product is CASSLAVPGTDTQYF.

V gene TRBV7-9 combines with J gene TRBJ2-3, with a tentative D call TRBD1 (6 bases). Germline loops: CDR1 SEHNR, CDR2 FQNEAQ (reference sequence). V lost 5 bases to trimming and J lost 4 bases, with 16 bases between them. There are 15 residues in the CDR3. The DNA of the CDR3 is TGTGCCAGCAGCACAGAGGCAGGGGTGGCAGATACGCAGTATTTT. It translates to CASSTEAGVADTQYF.

V usage is TRBV28 and J usage is TRBJ1-2; 7 bases match TRBD1. CDR3 length: 13 residues. Germline V CDR1 and CDR2: MDHEN, SYDVKM. The V gene end was trimmed by 10 bases and the J gene end by 4 bases; junction bases not matched to a gene: 9. DNA of the CDR3: TGTGCCACCGCGTCGGGACAGACCTATGGCTACACCTTC. It yields the protein CATASGQTYGYTF.

The rearrangement links TRBV5-5 to TRBJ2-3; the D is unclear. Germline CDR1 and CDR2: SGHKS and YYEKEE (reference sequence). This CDR3 spans 14 amino acids. The V gene lost 1 base and the J gene lost 2 bases, with 8 bases spanning the gap. The CDR3 reads CASSLSPSTDTQYF. CDR3 nucleotide sequence: TGTGCCAGCAGCTTGAGCCCGTCCACAGATACGCAGTATTTT.

The V and J genes are TRBV7-6 and TRBJ2-3; D may be TRBD2 (5 bases). Trimming cost V 7 bases and J 6 bases, with 14 bases left between them. The germline V gene has CDR1 SGHVS and CDR2 FNYEAQ. The CDR3 is 13 residues long. The CDR3 DNA is TGTGCCAGCACCTCCTCGACGGGGGATACGCAGTATTTT. Its protein product is CASTSSTGDTQYF.

The rearrangement links TRBV19 to TRBJ2-7; D is uncertain. This CDR3 is 14 amino acids long. Trimming took 5 bases from V and 2 from J, leaving 13 bases between them. Germline CDR1 and CDR2: LNHDA and SQIVND (reference sequence). The CDR3 region is CASSAKASTYEQYF. The CDR3 coding sequence is TGTGCCAGTAGTGCCAAAGCTTCTACCTACGAGCAGTACTTC.

As DNA, the CDR3 is TGCGCCAGCAGCCAAGCCGCAGACTGGGACTATGGCTACACCTTC. Amino acid sequence: CASSQAADWDYGYTF. The V and J genes are TRBV4-1 and TRBJ1-2; D ambiguous. V was clipped by 1 base and J by 3 bases, with 12 bases between them. CDR3 size: 15 residues. Per germline, CDR1 MGHRA and CDR2 YSYEKL.